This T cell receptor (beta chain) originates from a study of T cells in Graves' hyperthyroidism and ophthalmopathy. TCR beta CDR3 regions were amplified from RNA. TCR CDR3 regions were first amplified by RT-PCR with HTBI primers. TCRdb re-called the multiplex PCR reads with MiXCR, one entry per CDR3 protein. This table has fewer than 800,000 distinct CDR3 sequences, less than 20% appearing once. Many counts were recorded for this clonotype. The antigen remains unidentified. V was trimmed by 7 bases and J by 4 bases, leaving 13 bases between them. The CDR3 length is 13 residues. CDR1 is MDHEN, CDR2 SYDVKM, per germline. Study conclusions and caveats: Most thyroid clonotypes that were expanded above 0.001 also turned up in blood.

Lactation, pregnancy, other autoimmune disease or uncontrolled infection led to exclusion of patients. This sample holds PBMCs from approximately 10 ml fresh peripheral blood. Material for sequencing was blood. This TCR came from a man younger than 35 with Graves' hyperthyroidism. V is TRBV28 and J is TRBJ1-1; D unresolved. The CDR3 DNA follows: TGTGCCAGCAAAGTTCCCCACCCCACTGAAGCTTTCTTT. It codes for CASKVPHPTEAFF.